This T cell receptor (beta chain) originates from a study of neurological immune-mediated disorders. Broader study findings: On phylogenetic grouping, the repertoires of 18 of 34 multiple sclerosis patients fell within one related-CDR3 cluster, constituting a possible signature. The study found no CDR3 amino acid sequences shared by expanded clones across subjects, suggesting private repertoires in all groups. The greatest TCR clonal expansion appeared in HTLV-1-associated myelopathy and the smallest, falling below healthy controls, in multiple sclerosis.

The CDR3 is 14 amino acids. Trimming cost V 6 bases and J 3 bases, with 11 bases left between them. TCRdb independently ran MiXCR on the 5' RACE reads; one entry per CDR3 protein. The sample has roughly 120,000 distinct CDR3 sequences, 3.2% seen once. This clonotype was seen many times. Its antigen is not identified. The sequencing sample was made of PBMCs. The TCR was taken from a woman aged 25-40 years with multiple sclerosis. V gene TRBV12-3 or TRBV12-4 combines with J gene TRBJ2-2; weak D call: TRBD2 (6 bases). Written as DNA, the CDR3 is TGTGCCAGCAGCCTAGCGCAGGACACCGGGGAGCTGTTTTTT. It encodes CASSLAQDTGELFF.